The clone carrying this T cell receptor (beta chain) has a handful of counts. The source of the sample is a study of early T cells in non-severe SARS-CoV-2 infection. Individual cDNA molecules received unique molecular identifiers. Using its own MiXCR run on the 5' RACE reads, TCRdb lists one record per CDR3 protein. The sample holds 50,000 or so distinct CDR3 sequences; around 11% are singletons and the top ten take approximately 8.5%. With 7 bases clipped from V and 1 base from J, the junction kept 8 bases outside the gene matches. The CDR3 runs 15 residues. Germline loops: CDR1 MDHEN, CDR2 SYDVKM. This chain uses TRBV28 with TRBJ2-7; 9 bases align to TRBD1. Sequencing used whole blood. The sequence was collected from an adult who was a healthcare worker with PCR-confirmed SARS-CoV-2 infection or an uninfected control (not recorded which). The CDR3 spells CASKPGGTGSYEQYF. The CDR3 DNA reads as TGTGCCAGCAAACCAGGGGGGACAGGGTCCTACGAGCAGTACTTC.